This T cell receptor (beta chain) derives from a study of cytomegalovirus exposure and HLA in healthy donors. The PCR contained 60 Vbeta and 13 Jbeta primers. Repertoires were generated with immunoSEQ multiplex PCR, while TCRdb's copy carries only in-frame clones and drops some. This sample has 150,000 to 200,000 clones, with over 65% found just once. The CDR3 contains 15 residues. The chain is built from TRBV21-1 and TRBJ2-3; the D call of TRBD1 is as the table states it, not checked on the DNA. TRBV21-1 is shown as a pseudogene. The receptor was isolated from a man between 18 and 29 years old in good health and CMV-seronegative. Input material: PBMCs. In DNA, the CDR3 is TGTGCCAGCAGCGTGAGGACAGACCCCACAGATACGCAGTATTTT. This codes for CASSVRTDPTDTQYF.